A single sample is the source of the 18 T cell receptor beta chains below, sequenced in a study of control samples from healthy donors and cancer patients. The data were produced by immunoSEQ multiplex PCR, yet TCRdb's version contains in-frame clones alone and is incomplete. The sample consists of approximately 130,000 clones, around 90% of them appearing once. Sequences were obtained from blood. The source of these receptors is a middle-aged man in good health.

This clone was found a few times. The V gene is TRBV30, the J gene TRBJ2-2; 10 nucleotides match TRBD1. Losses at the gene ends were 1 base for V and 6 bases for J; bases not matched to a gene: 8. The CDR3 is made up of 16 amino acids. CDR1 and CDR2 from the germline V gene are GTSNPN and SVGIG (reference sequence). The CDR3 DNA sequence: TGTGCCTGGAGTGCACCCCCGGGACAGGGGCCCGGGGAGCTGTTTTTT. It yields the protein CAWSAPPGQGPGELFF.

The chain has TRBV24-1 and TRBJ1-1; no clear D. The CDR3 covers 14 residues. V lost 3 bases and J 6 bases, leaving 13 bases between the germline ends. Germline V gene lookup returns CDR1 KGHDR and CDR2 SFDVKD. The CDR3 sequence is CATSDPAGSPEAFF. For the CDR3, the DNA is TGTGCCACCAGTGATCCCGCGGGGAGCCCTGAAGCTTTCTTT.

The rearrangement joins TRBV7-2 to TRBJ1-1, with D possibly TRBD1 on 5 matching bases. Germline-derived CDR1 and CDR2 are SGHTA and FQGNSA. The CDR3 runs to 14 residues. The germline V and J ends were trimmed by 5 bases and 0 bases, with 10 bases remaining between them. CDR3 coding DNA: TGTGCCAGCAGCCCAGGGACGTTGAACACTGAAGCTTTCTTT. It encodes CASSPGTLNTEAFF.

This chain joins TRBV12-3 or TRBV12-4 and TRBJ1-5; D is unclear. Trimming removed 3 bases from V and 4 bases from J, with 7 bases in between. The CDR3 is 13 residues long. CDR3 in amino acids: CASSFSLNQPQHF. The CDR3 DNA reads TGTGCCAGCAGTTTTTCCCTGAATCAGCCCCAGCATTTT.

The V and J genes are TRBV19 and TRBJ1-6; possible D gene TRBD1, 6 bases. V was clipped by 9 bases and J by 9 bases, with 21 bases between them. CDR3 length: 15 amino acids. From germline, CDR1 is LNHDA and CDR2 SQIVND (reference sequence). CDR3 protein: CASIGGGGAGSPLHF. The CDR3 DNA reads as TGTGCCAGCATTGGGGGGGGCGGTGCCGGTTCACCCCTCCACTTT.

V is TRBV6-1 and J is TRBJ1-2; possible D gene TRBD1, 5 bases. The CDR3 has 15 amino acids. Germline lookup yields CDR1 MNHNS and CDR2 SASEGT. Deletions cut 2 bases from V and 0 bases from J, with 10 bases between. Here the CDR3 DNA reads TGTGCCAGCAGTGAATCGGGGGGTCCTAACTATGGCTACACCTTC. It codes for CASSESGGPNYGYTF.

To note about this clone: The same CDR3 arises from other DNA sequences in this sample as well. This chain joins TRBV29-1 and TRBJ1-1; no firm D call. V shed 4 bases and J shed 4 bases, with 10 bases lying between them. Germline-derived CDR1 and CDR2 are SQVTM and ANQGSEA. The CDR3 loop spans 12 amino acids. The DNA for the CDR3 is TGCAGCGTTGGTCTGGGGATCACTGAAGCTTTCTTT. It encodes CSVGLGITEAFF.

This chain uses TRBV5-6 with TRBJ1-1; D gene ambiguous. Between the trimmed V and J ends, which lost 0 bases and 1 base, there was a span of 7 bases. The CDR3 is made up of 14 amino acids. The V gene's germline CDR1 is SGHDT and CDR2 YYEEEE. The CDR3, as DNA: TGTGCCAGCAGCTTGGCGCAGCCGAACACTGAAGCTTTCTTT. This gives the protein CASSLAQPNTEAFF.

The chain links TRBV7-9 to TRBJ2-7; D call uncertain. This CDR3 has 11 residues. V was trimmed by 6 bases and J by 4 bases, leaving 7 bases between them. Germline V gene lookup returns CDR1 SEHNR and CDR2 FQNEAQ (reference sequence). The CDR3: CASSHEYEQYF. In DNA form, the CDR3 reads TGTGCCAGCAGTCACGAATACGAGCAGTACTTC.

V usage is TRBV6-4 and J usage is TRBJ1-2; TRBD1 agrees at 8 bases. CDR1 is MRHNA, CDR2 SNTAGT, per germline. V trimming: 2 bases; J trimming: 13 bases; junction bases outside the gene matches: 9. CDR3 length: 13 residues. CDR3 loop: CASSDTGTGVSTF. The CDR3, as DNA: TGTGCCAGCAGTGACACCGGGACAGGAGTTTCCACCTTC.

This chain uses TRBV7-9 with TRBJ1-2; the match to TRBD1 covers 9 bases. V shed 5 bases, J shed 8 bases, and the junction held 6 bases outside the gene matches. In germline, CDR1 is SEHNR, CDR2 FQNEAQ (reference sequence). There are 13 residues in the CDR3. The CDR3 loop is CASSPQGAGGYTF. CDR3 nucleotide sequence: TGTGCCAGCAGCCCACAGGGGGCTGGAGGCTACACCTTC.

The chain is built from TRBV11-2 and TRBJ1-1; D is ambiguous. The CDR3 length is 13 residues. Trimming shortened V by 6 bases and J by 10 bases, and 18 bases separated the two germline ends. Germline V gene lookup returns CDR1 SGHAT and CDR2 FQNNGV. The DNA for the CDR3 is TGTGCCAGCAGTCGAGACGGTTCGACGATAGCTTTCTTT. It translates to CASSRDGSTIAFF.

A single count supports this clone. The rearrangement joins TRBV30 to TRBJ2-1, with D tentatively TRBD1 (6 bases). CDR3 length: 15 residues. Between the trimmed V and J ends, which lost 4 bases and 0 bases, there was a span of 13 bases. Germline values: CDR1 GTSNPN, CDR2 SVGIG (reference sequence). CDR3 region: CAWTYRAGSYNEQFF. CDR3 sequence (DNA): TGTGCCTGGACGTACAGGGCCGGCTCCTACAATGAGCAGTTCTTC.

The chain recombines TRBV5-6 with TRBJ2-7; D gene uncertain. CDR1 is SGHDT, CDR2 YYEEEE, per germline. This CDR3 has 14 amino acids. Trimming stripped 0 bases from V and 0 bases from J, with 7 bases between. This CDR3 reads CASSLGSSSYEQYF. The CDR3 nucleotides are TGTGCCAGCAGCTTGGGTAGTAGCTCCTACGAGCAGTACTTC.

This clone was seen just once. The V call is TRBV4-2, the J call TRBJ1-1; D is unresolved. The CDR3 contains 16 residues. The V gene lost 3 bases and the J gene lost 0 bases, with 14 bases spanning the gap. Germline CDR1 is LGHNA and CDR2 is YNFKEQ. The CDR3 region has the DNA TGTGCCAGCAGCCACGACGTAGGAGAATTGAACACTGAAGCTTTCTTT. Translating gives CASSHDVGELNTEAFF.

The J gene is TRBJ1-1, the V gene TRBV15; D is unresolved. The CDR3 is 12 amino acids. The V gene lost 8 bases and the J gene lost 3 bases, with 10 bases spanning the gap. Per germline, CDR1 LNHNV and CDR2 YYDKDF (reference sequence). The CDR3 loop reads CATATVYTEAFF. CDR3 DNA sequence: TGTGCCACCGCCACGGTTTACACTGAAGCTTTCTTT.

The chain couples TRBV29-1 to TRBJ1-5, with 7 nucleotides matching TRBD1. CDR3 length equals 14 residues. With 7 bases clipped from V and 5 bases from J, the junction kept 11 bases outside the gene matches. The germline gives CDR1 SQVTM, CDR2 ANQGSEA. In DNA, the CDR3 is TGCAGCGCTGTAAGCGACAGGGCGGATCAGCCCCAGCATTTT. This sequence encodes CSAVSDRADQPQHF.

The sample holds one count of this clone. V gene TRBV15 combines with J gene TRBJ2-7; TRBD1 or TRBD2 may be the D gene (5 bases each). The CDR3 has 13 amino acids. V was cut by 1 base and J by 3 bases, with 7 bases left in between. Germline-derived CDR1 and CDR2 are LNHNV and YYDKDF (reference sequence). Written as DNA, the CDR3 is TGTGCCACCAGCAGAGGGGACGACTACGAGCAGTACTTC. Protein product: CATSRGDDYEQYF.